The rows below give T cell receptor beta chains drawn from one sample of a study of shared clonotypes between healthy human individuals. Sequenced by immunoSEQ multiplex PCR; TCRdb stores in-frame clones only, minus some. This table has some 240,000 clones, over 50% appearing once. The sequenced sample was memory CD4+ T cells sorted from blood. The receptors here all came from a man aged 25-45 years in good health. Both conserved end residues are part of each CDR3. The D gene is left open where the match is weak. Not every row has a clone size; where given, it reads once, few, many or a size class.

>-|TRBV6-5|-|TRBJ2-3
CASSQLGTTQYF
TGTGCCAGCAGCCAACTAGGAACAACGCAGTATTTT
>-|TRBV7-9|-|TRBJ2-7
CASSRNTQTGWAYEQYF
TGTGCCAGCAGCCGTAACACCCAAACAGGGTGGGCCTACGAGCAGTACTTC
>TRBD1|TRBV6-1|few|TRBJ2-7
CASSGGRTGVYEQYF
TGTGCCAGCAGTGGAGGAAGGACAGGGGTTTACGAGCAGTACTTC
>TRBD1|TRBV5-1|-|TRBJ2-7
CASSTGDRAYEQYF
TGCGCCAGCAGCACCGGAGACAGGGCCTACGAGCAGTACTTC
>-|TRBV2|few|TRBJ2-7
CASRLAYEQYF
TGTGCCAGCAGACTAGCTTACGAGCAGTACTTC
>TRBD2|TRBV4-2|-|TRBJ2-3
CASRRPGTSGRADSTDTQYF
TGTGCCAGCAGACGCCCCGGGACTAGCGGGAGGGCCGATAGCACAGATACGCAGTATTTT
>-|TRBV2|-|TRBJ2-7
CASSERSFRVGGFEEYF
TGTGCCAGCAGTGAACGCTCTTTCAGGGTGGGTGGGTTTGAGGAGTACTTC
>-|TRBV19|-|TRBJ2-7
CASSIDPGLSSYEQYF
TGTGCCAGTAGTATAGATCCGGGACTGTCCTCCTACGAGCAGTACTTC
>TRBD1|TRBV11-2|-|TRBJ2-7
CASSLGQGAGEQYF
TGTGCCAGCAGCCTGGGACAGGGCGCGGGAGAGCAGTACTTC
>-|TRBV6-9|-|TRBJ2-1
CASSSSAHIEWDEQFF
-
>-|TRBV7-9|-|TRBJ2-3
CASSPQSDTQYF
TGTGCCAGCAGCCCCCAGAGTGATACGCAGTATTTT
>TRBD1|TRBV6-5|-|TRBJ1-2
CATRTGRLNYGYTF
TGTGCCACCCGGACAGGGAGACTGAACTATGGCTACACCTTC
>-|TRBV11-3|-|TRBJ2-7
CASSLESGPSYEQYF
TGTGCCAGCAGCTTAGAATCCGGGCCCTCCTACGAGCAGTACTTC
>-|TRBV27|few|TRBJ1-1
CASRGDTEAFF
TGTGCCAGCAGAGGAGACACTGAAGCTTTCTTT
>-|TRBV15|-|TRBJ2-1
CATLRAGTGNEQFF
TGTGCCACCCTGCGTGCGGGAACGGGGAATGAGCAGTTCTTC
>TRBD2|TRBV27|-|TRBJ2-2
CASSLWREGLSGELFF
TGTGCCAGCAGTTTGTGGCGGGAGGGCCTAAGCGGGGAGCTGTTTTTT
>-|TRBV5-1|-|TRBJ1-2
CASSLANTALGYTF
TGCGCCAGCAGCTTGGCCAACACCGCGCTTGGCTACACCTTC
>-|TRBV10-3|many|TRBJ1-4
CAISKGGPGEKLFF
TGTGCCATCAGCAAAGGGGGACCGGGTGAAAAACTGTTTTTT
>-|TRBV28|-|TRBJ2-7
CASSSGRRGQYF
TGTGCCAGCAGTTCGGGGAGGCGGGGGCAGTACTTC
>-|TRBV7-9|once|TRBJ1-3
CASSETDPGNTIYF
TGTGCCAGCAGCGAGACAGATCCTGGAAACACCATATATTTT
>TRBD1|TRBV7-2|-|TRBJ2-5
CASSPGPGQGQETQYF
TGTGCCAGCAGCCCTGGACCGGGACAGGGACAGGAGACCCAGTACTTC
>-|TRBV5-1|-|TRBJ2-2
CASNPQGVTGELFF
TGCGCCAGCAATCCCCAGGGTGTAACCGGGGAGCTGTTTTTT
>TRBD2|TRBV10-3|-|TRBJ2-1
CAISESGLAGGNSYNEQFF
TGTGCCATCAGTGAGTCAGGCCTAGCGGGAGGGAATTCCTACAATGAGCAGTTCTTC
>-|TRBV2|-|TRBJ2-2
CASTGSSTGELFF
TGTGCCAGCACCGGGAGTAGCACCGGGGAGCTGTTTTTT
>-|TRBV30|-|TRBJ1-1
CAWKGSGMTEAFF
TGTGCCTGGAAAGGGAGTGGAATGACTGAAGCTTTCTTT
>TRBD1|TRBV7-9|-|TRBJ1-1
CASSMTGAVNTEAFF
TGTGCCAGCAGCATGACAGGGGCGGTGAACACTGAAGCTTTCTTT
>TRBD1|TRBV7-2|-|TRBJ2-5
CASSLVGQGIETQYF
TGTGCCAGCAGCTTAGTCGGACAGGGTATAGAGACCCAGTACTTC
>-|TRBV5-6|-|TRBJ2-7
CASSLGPLLAYEQYF
TGTGCCAGCAGCTTGGGTCCACTACTCGCCTACGAGCAGTACTTC
>-|TRBV15|-|TRBJ1-1
CATSRDYSLNTEAFF
TGTGCCACCAGCAGAGATTACAGCTTGAACACTGAAGCTTTCTTT
>TRBD1|TRBV6-1|-|TRBJ2-7
CASRPDRVRGEQYF
TGTGCCAGCAGACCAGACAGGGTTCGGGGCGAGCAGTACTTC
>-|TRBV25-1|few|TRBJ2-7
CASSEARVEGEQYF
TGTGCCAGCAGTGAAGCCAGGGTCGAGGGCGAGCAGTACTTC
>TRBD2|TRBV4-2|-|TRBJ2-3
CASSQDLASGGSDTQYF
TGTGCCAGCAGCCAAGATCTCGCTAGCGGGGGCTCAGATACGCAGTATTTT
>TRBD1|TRBV28|-|TRBJ2-4
CASSSPRRDRVANIQYF
TGTGCCAGCAGTTCCCCCCGGAGGGACAGGGTGGCAAACATTCAGTACTTC
>TRBD2|TRBV19|-|TRBJ2-1
CASSILAGYYNEQFF
TGTGCCAGTAGTATCCTAGCGGGTTACTACAATGAGCAGTTCTTC
>TRBD1|TRBV6-5|-|TRBJ2-2
CASSLRTGGTGELFF
TGTGCCAGCAGTTTGAGGACAGGGGGTACCGGGGAGCTGTTTTTT
>-|TRBV9|-|TRBJ2-2
CASSVRAENTGELFF
TGTGCCAGCAGCGTACGGGCAGAGAACACCGGGGAGCTGTTTTTT
>-|TRBV2|-|TRBJ2-5
CASREIGETQYF
TGTGCCAGCAGAGAAATAGGGGAGACCCAGTACTTC
>-|TRBV5-4|-|TRBJ2-3
CASSLIGTGKGDTQYF
TGTGCCAGCAGCTTGATCGGAACAGGGAAAGGAGATACGCAGTATTTT
>TRBD1|TRBV5-1|-|TRBJ2-1
CASSSGQEYNEQFF
TGCGCCAGCAGCTCCGGACAGGAGTACAATGAGCAGTTCTTC
>-|TRBV18|-|TRBJ2-7
CASSLPGSTFYEQYF
TGTGCCAGCTCACTTCCCGGGTCTACATTTTACGAGCAGTACTTC
>-|TRBV10-1|-|TRBJ2-4
CASSESGSQNIQYF
TGCGCCAGCAGTGAGTCGGGCTCCCAAAACATTCAGTACTTC
>-|TRBV5-1|-|TRBJ2-7
CASRRLEGRYEQYF
TGCGCCAGCCGGCGGTTGGAGGGCCGATACGAGCAGTACTTC
>-|TRBV27|-|TRBJ2-6
CASSLVPPLGANVLTF
TGTGCCAGCAGTTTAGTTCCCCCACTTGGGGCCAACGTCCTGACTTTC
>-|TRBV27|-|TRBJ2-6
CASSLRGSSGANVLTF
TGTGCCAGCAGTTTGAGGGGGAGCTCTGGGGCCAACGTCCTGACTTTC
>-|TRBV5-1|-|TRBJ2-7
CASSDQGYRYEQYF
TGCGCCAGCAGCGATCAGGGATATCGCTACGAGCAGTACTTC
>-|TRBV28|few|TRBJ1-1
CASSFPRGGRTEAFF
TGTGCCAGCAGTTTCCCACGGGGTGGCAGGACTGAAGCTTTCTTT
>-|TRBV9|-|TRBJ2-2
CASSARPGSGELFF
TGTGCCAGCAGCGCTAGACCAGGCTCCGGGGAGCTGTTTTTT
>-|TRBV21-1|-|TRBJ2-3
CASSNRDTQYF
TGTGCCAGCAGCAACAGAGATACGCAGTATTTT
>-|TRBV5-8|-|TRBJ1-2
CASSSEARNYGYTF
TGTGCCAGCAGCTCAGAGGCCCGGAACTATGGCTACACCTTC
>TRBD1|TRBV11-2|-|TRBJ2-1
CASSFTSRDSTYNEQFF
TGTGCCAGCAGCTTCACCAGCAGGGACAGCACCTACAATGAGCAGTTCTTC
>-|TRBV7-3|once|TRBJ1-5
CASSVNSNQPQHF
TGTGCCAGCAGCGTAAATAGCAATCAGCCCCAGCATTTT
>-|TRBV19|once|TRBJ2-1
CASRPDPARYNEQFF
TGTGCCAGTAGACCGGACCCAGCCCGCTACAATGAGCAGTTCTTC
>TRBD2|TRBV18|-|TRBJ2-3
CASSPRAGSTDTQYF
TGTGCCAGCTCACCCCGAGCGGGGAGCACAGATACGCAGTATTTT
>TRBD1|TRBV6-5|many|TRBJ1-5
CASRPGQGYQPQHF
TGTGCCAGCAGACCGGGACAGGGTTATCAGCCCCAGCATTTT
>-|TRBV7-2|-|TRBJ2-5
CASSNVSGGGETQYF
TGTGCCAGCAGCAACGTCTCAGGGGGAGGGGAGACCCAGTACTTC